This TCR beta chain was recorded in a study of T cell responses to AZD1222 COVID-19 vaccine (dated by TCRdb to the early 2020s). About the full investigation: A total of under 250 trial participants underwent TCR sequencing, of whom about 200 had received two doses of AZD1222 and approximately 26 had received two doses of the MenACWY control vaccine. Trial participants were enrolled by age into 18-55, 56-69 and 70-plus year subgroups, with approximately 150, 28 and 58 TCR-sequenced participants respectively. Paper-wide results and their limitations: Spike-specific TCR breadth and depth rose significantly after two AZD1222 doses compared with day 0 and with MenACWY recipients. Participants were mostly white British, with more females than males. The authors suggested clonal diversity may have been underestimated. The whole spike protein was spanned by vaccine-associated CD4 TCRs, and dominant responses were seen in regions 160-218 and 743-854. In the small 56-69-year group, the increase in depth fell short of significance, most likely because of low power. Only five or six AZD1222 recipients were SARS-CoV-2 seropositive at baseline, limiting conclusions about previously exposed vaccinees. Because no day 14 peak-response samples were available, repertoires were characterized only after the peak T cell response. Reportedly, almost half of the unique spike-specific TCRs recognized epitopes lying outside the regions that are mutated in the B.1.351 and B.1.1.7 variants.

Counted from cysteine to phenylalanine, this CDR3 has 15 amino acids. The entry retains the CDR3 DNA only, 45 bases that are in frame from base 1. V is clipped by 0 bases and J by 4 bases, and the sequence between their germline boundaries is 13 bases long. The germline V gene provides CDR1 SGHRS and CDR2 YFSETQ. As regards this clone: Its recognized antigen is unknown. It has no much larger one-base neighbor in the sample; base qualities were not kept.

The meaning of the sample's time point label: about 28 days (+/-7) after the second vaccine dose. AZD1222 recipients with second doses at about 4 weeks or about 12 weeks were pooled, because spike-specific TCR depth and breadth did not differ between schedules. Vaccinee samples were obtained from the UK trials COV001 and COV002, which included a single-blind randomized controlled phase 2/3 trial of AZD1222 (ChAdOx1 nCoV-19) in healthy adults. For TCRbeta chain sequencing, PBMC samples were collected from trial participants at day 0 and at day 28 after the second dose. The CDR3 regions of human TCRbeta chains were analyzed by immunosequencing. The authors' analysis ran thus. Repertoire TCRs were checked for matches against a reference library of SARS-CoV-2-specific TCRs that had been generated using the MIRA antigen-specificity platform. Breadth was defined as the fraction of unique TCRs that were SARS-CoV-2-associated, and depth was defined as the fraction of total T cells that were SARS-CoV-2-associated. Each spike-specific TCR was assigned to its reactive spike region and to a CD4 or CD8 class using the MIRA data. Log10-transformed breadth and depth values were compared by one-way ANOVA with Sidak's multiple comparisons tests. Drawn from immuneACCESS, this table holds only the in-frame rearrangements with V and J called that TCRdb kept. Clones are partly lost; checked studies trace under half to an unresolved V gene and leave the rest unexplained. The V and J calls and clone size are taken from that table; D and trimming were inferred from the DNA. Here the sample has over 130,000 clones; nearly 95% occur a single time. Roughly 3.6% of the sample comes from the top ten.

The sample consisted of peripheral blood, taken 28 days after the second AZD1222 dose. The clonotype comes from an adult who received the AZD1222 COVID-19 vaccine. The sequence joins TRBV5-1 to TRBJ1-1, and possibly TRBD1, on 5 matching bases. The nucleotide sequence is given as TGCGCCAGCAGCTTGGAAGGGCGAGGGGTCACTGAAGCTTTCTTT. Translated, it gives CASSLEGRGVTEAFF.